The clone carrying this TCR beta chain was counted a few times. The antigen is not known. The sample is drawn from a study of T-cell reconstitution after alpha-beta-depleted transplantation in children. Unique molecular identifiers featured in how the TCRbeta library was prepared. A single record per CDR3 protein comes from TCRdb applying MiXCR to the PCR reads. The data contain 780,000 or so distinct CDR3 sequences, approximately 15% of them singletons. Study conclusions and caveats: It was reported that alpha-beta T cells came from several hundred expanded graft clones (about two months after transplant). Once a year had passed after transplant, T-cell counts and diversity came mostly from newly produced T cells.

This specimen was PBMCs, mostly from graft donor cells, taken 360 days after TCRalphabeta/CD19-depleted stem cell transplant. This sequence originates from a male patient under 18 who had a stem cell transplant for acute lymphoblastic leukemia, so the T cells may come from the graft donor.

The CDR3 bases are TGCGCCAGCAGCTTGTGGCTATCTCAGGGTTACGGGACCCAGTACTTC. It yields the protein CASSLWLSQGYGTQYF. The chain employs TRBV5-1 and TRBJ2-5; possible D gene TRBD1, 5 bases. In germline, CDR1 is SGHRS, CDR2 YFSETQ. CDR3 length: 16 residues. The V gene lost 1 base and the J gene lost 7 bases, with 20 bases spanning the gap.